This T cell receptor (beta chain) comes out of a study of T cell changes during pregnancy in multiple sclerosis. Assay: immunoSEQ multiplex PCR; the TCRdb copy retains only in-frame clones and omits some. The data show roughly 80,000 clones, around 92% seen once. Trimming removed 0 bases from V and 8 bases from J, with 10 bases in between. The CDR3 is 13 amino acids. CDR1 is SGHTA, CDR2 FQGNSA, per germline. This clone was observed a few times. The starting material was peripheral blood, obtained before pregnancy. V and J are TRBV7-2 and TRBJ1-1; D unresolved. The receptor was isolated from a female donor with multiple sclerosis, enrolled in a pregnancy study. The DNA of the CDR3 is TGTGCCAGCAGCTTAGCCATATCGGGGGAAGCTTTCTTT. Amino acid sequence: CASSLAISGEAFF.